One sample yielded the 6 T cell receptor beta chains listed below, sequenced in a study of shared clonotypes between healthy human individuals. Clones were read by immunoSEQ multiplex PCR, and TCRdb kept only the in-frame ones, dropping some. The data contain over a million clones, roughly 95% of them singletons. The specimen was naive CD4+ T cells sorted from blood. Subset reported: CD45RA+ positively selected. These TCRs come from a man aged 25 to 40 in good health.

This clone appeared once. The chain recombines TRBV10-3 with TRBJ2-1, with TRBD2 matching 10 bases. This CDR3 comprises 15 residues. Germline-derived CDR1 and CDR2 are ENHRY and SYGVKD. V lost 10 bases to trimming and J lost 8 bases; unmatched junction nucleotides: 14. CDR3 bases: TGTGCCACCCGAAGTCTAGCGGGGGATGGTGATGAGCAGTTCTTC. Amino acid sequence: CATRSLAGDGDEQFF.

The CDR3 coding sequence is TGTGCCAGCAGCTACTTCCCACTTAGCGGGGTGTCCTCCTACAATGAGCAGTTCTTC. The encoded protein is CASSYFPLSGVSSYNEQFF. This chain joins TRBV7-8 and TRBJ2-1; 8 bases agree with TRBD2. Trimming at V came to 4 bases and at J to 0 bases, leaving 14 bases not matched to a gene. From germline, CDR1 is SGHVS and CDR2 FQNEAQ. CDR3 length equals 19 residues.

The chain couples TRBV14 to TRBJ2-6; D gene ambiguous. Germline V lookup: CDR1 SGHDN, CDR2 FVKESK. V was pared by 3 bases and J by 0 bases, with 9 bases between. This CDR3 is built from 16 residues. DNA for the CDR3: TGTGCCAGCAGCCATCCGAGGATCTCTGGGGCCAACGTCCTGACTTTC. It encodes CASSHPRISGANVLTF. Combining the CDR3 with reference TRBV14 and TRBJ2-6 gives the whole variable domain EAGVTQFPSHSVIEKGQTVTLRCDPISGHDNLYWYRRVMGKEIKFLLHFVKESKQDESGMPNNRFLAERTGGTYSTLKVQPAELEDSGVYFCASSHPRISGANVLTFGAGSRLTVL.

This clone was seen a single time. The CDR3 reads CASSFGFLREQYF. DNA of the CDR3: TGTGCCAGCAGCTTTGGGTTCTTGCGGGAGCAGTACTTC. This rearrangement joins TRBV7-2 to TRBJ2-7; D unresolved. From germline, CDR1 is SGHTA and CDR2 FQGNSA. Trimming stripped 3 bases from V and 7 bases from J, with 13 bases between. This CDR3 has 13 residues.

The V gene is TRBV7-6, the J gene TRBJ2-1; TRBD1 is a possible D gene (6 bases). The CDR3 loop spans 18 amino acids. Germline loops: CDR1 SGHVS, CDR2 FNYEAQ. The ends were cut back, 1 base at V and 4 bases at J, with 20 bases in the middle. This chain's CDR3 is CASSLGIRGRGLYNEQFF. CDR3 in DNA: TGTGCCAGCAGCTTAGGGATAAGGGGGAGAGGATTATACAATGAGCAGTTCTTC.

The CDR3 region has the DNA TGCAGTATCATCGAGTGGGAGACCCAGTACTTC. Protein: CSIIEWETQYF. V usage is TRBV20-1 and J usage is TRBJ2-5; D unclear. This CDR3 is 11 amino acids long. CDR1 and CDR2 (germline): DFQATT, SNEGSKA (reference sequence). With 8 bases removed from V and 5 bases from J, the gap between germline ends came to 12 bases.